This T cell receptor (beta chain) was identified in a study of blood T cell repertoires in COVID-19. The repertoire was sequenced with immunoSEQ multiplex PCR; TCRdb's copy has only in-frame clones and lacks some. This table holds 100,000 or so clones, around 93% found once. Germline CDR1 reads SGHRS; CDR2 reads YFSETQ. The CDR3 contains 14 residues. V lost 0 bases and J lost 5; bases outside the gene matches: 5. This clone occurred a few times. The chain recombines TRBV5-1 with TRBJ2-7; 7 nucleotides match TRBD2. Source material: peripheral blood. The TCR comes from a human donor with active COVID-19. The donor label of this sample is uncertain. The CDR3 nucleotides read TGCGCCAGCAGCTTGGCCCGGGGGGACCACGAGCAGTACTTC. Translation gives CASSLARGDHEQYF.